The 15 T cell receptor beta chains in this list originate from one sample, sequenced in a study of cytomegalovirus exposure and HLA in healthy donors. 60 Vbeta and 13 Jbeta primers were used in PCR. TCRdb keeps only in-frame clones here, not all; method: immunoSEQ multiplex PCR. The data contain some 180,000 clones, about four fifths of them seen just once; the ten biggest clones take up about 1.5%. Sequenced: PBMCs. These receptors all stem from a middle-aged man in good health and CMV-seronegative.

V usage is TRBV2 and J usage is TRBJ2-2; tentatively, D is TRBD2 (6 bases). The V end lost 6 bases, the J end lost 0 bases, and 20 bases lay between the germline ends. The germline V gene has CDR1 SNHLY and CDR2 FYNNEI. The CDR3 totals 18 residues. Here the CDR3 DNA reads TGTGCCAGCAGGCCGAGGATGGTAGCGGCCCCGAACACCGGGGAGCTGTTTTTT. Amino acids: CASRPRMVAAPNTGELFF.

The gene calls are TRBV19 and TRBJ2-5; 9 bases are shared with TRBD1. Germline CDR1 is LNHDA and CDR2 is SQIVND (reference sequence). The J segment lost 4 bases and the V segment lost 1 base, leaving 7 bases of the junction unmatched. The CDR3 consists of 16 residues. In nucleotides, the CDR3 is TGTGCCAGTAGTATAGGCAACAGGGGGCATCGAGAGACCCAGTACTTC. Translated: CASSIGNRGHRETQYF.

This clone was seen once. The chain couples TRBV19 to TRBJ2-7, with a tentative D call TRBD2 (7 bases). There are 14 residues in the CDR3. The germline CDR1 and CDR2 sequences are LNHDA and SQIVND (reference sequence). With 4 bases removed from V and 3 bases from J, the gap between germline ends came to 13 bases. The CDR3 region has the DNA TGTGCCAGTAGTAGGGGGGGACACTTCTACGAGCAGTACTTC. Residues: CASSRGGHFYEQYF.

The V gene is TRBV6-6, the J gene TRBJ2-7, with D possibly TRBD1 on 5 matching bases. V lost 6 bases and J lost 3, with 9 bases in between. This CDR3 contains 12 residues. Per germline, CDR1 MNHNY and CDR2 SVGAGI (reference sequence). CDR3 residues: CASSYRSYEQYF. CDR3 bases: TGTGCCAGCAGCTACAGGAGCTACGAGCAGTACTTC.

The chain combines TRBV29-1 with TRBJ1-1, with 8 bases fitting TRBD1. There are 13 residues in the CDR3. With V trimmed by 6 bases and J by 0 bases, 3 bases remained unmatched. CDR1 SQVTM and CDR2 ANQGSEA come from the germline V gene. CDR3: CSVGQGLNTEAFF. In nucleotides, the CDR3 is TGCAGCGTCGGACAGGGTTTGAACACTGAAGCTTTCTTT. The full variable domain, in which reference TRBV29-1 and TRBJ1-1 provide the parts outside the CDR3, is SAVISQKPSRDICQRGTSLTIQCQVDSQVTMMFWYRQQPGQSLTLIATANQGSEATYESGFVIDKFPISRPNLTFSTLTVSNMSPEDSSIYLCSVGQGLNTEAFFGQGTRLTVV.

The V gene is TRBV19, the J gene TRBJ2-5; 7 bases line up with TRBD1. J gave up 5 bases and V 6 bases, and 9 bases lay outside the gene matches. The CDR3 runs 14 residues. Germline V gene data show CDR1 as LNHDA and CDR2 as SQIVND (reference sequence). The CDR3 here is CASSQARGRETQYF. In DNA, the CDR3 is TGTGCCAGTAGCCAAGCGAGGGGGCGGGAGACCCAGTACTTC.

The chain couples TRBV4-3 to TRBJ2-3, with TRBD2 matching 16 bases. The V and J ends lost 4 bases and 5 bases, in that order; junction bases with no gene match: 3. CDR1 is LGHNA and CDR2 is YSLEER in the germline V gene. The CDR3 runs to 16 residues. Here the CDR3 DNA reads TGCGCCAGCAGCCGGGGACTAGCGGGGGGGAAAGATACGCAGTATTTT. This sequence encodes CASSRGLAGGKDTQYF.

The count of this clone is one. The genes are TRBV4-2 and TRBJ2-3; 12 nucleotides match TRBD2. With V trimmed by 3 bases and J by 2 bases, 12 bases remained unmatched. Looked up from germline, CDR1 is LGHNA and CDR2 is YNFKEQ. CDR3 length equals 19 residues. The DNA of the CDR3 is TGTGCCAGCAGCCACCTCTGGACTAGCGGGGACGATTTCACAGATACGCAGTATTTT. It encodes CASSHLWTSGDDFTDTQYF.

A single count supports this clone. The gene calls are TRBV10-3 and TRBJ1-4; possibly TRBD1 for D (5 bases). There are 16 residues in the CDR3. The germline V and J ends were trimmed by 3 bases and 6 bases, with 17 bases remaining between them. The germline V gene has CDR1 ENHRY and CDR2 SYGVKD. The CDR3 DNA reads as TGTGCCATCAGTGACCCTCGCGGGGGATCGGATGAAAAACTGTTTTTT. Translating it yields CAISDPRGGSDEKLFF.

V gene TRBV13 combines with J gene TRBJ1-4; 8 positions agree with TRBD1. The CDR3 runs to 13 residues. The ends lost 5 bases at V and 8 bases at J; junction bases unmatched: 4. Germline assignment: CDR1 PRHDT and CDR2 FYEKMQ (reference sequence). In DNA form, the CDR3 reads TGTGCCAGCAGCCGGACAGGGTTGGAAAAACTGTTTTTT. Its protein is CASSRTGLEKLFF.

The chain joins TRBV5-1 to TRBJ2-3; 10 bases are shared with TRBD2. The CDR3 has 16 amino acids. CDR1 SGHRS and CDR2 YFSETQ come from the germline V gene. V lost 4 bases to trimming and J lost 1 base; unmatched junction nucleotides: 6. DNA of the CDR3: TGCGCCAGCAGCCTAGGGACTAGCGCTCGCACAGATACGCAGTATTTT. Translating it yields CASSLGTSARTDTQYF.

The chain recombines TRBV5-1 with TRBJ2-2, with 10 bases that match TRBD2. This CDR3 is 16 amino acids long. With 1 base clipped from V and 6 bases from J, the junction kept 6 bases outside the gene matches. Germline lookup yields CDR1 SGHRS and CDR2 YFSETQ. The CDR3 region has the DNA TGCGCCAGCAGCTTGCTAGCGGGGGCTACGGCCGGGGAGCTGTTTTTT. Translation: CASSLLAGATAGELFF.

The chain links TRBV6-5 to TRBJ2-4, with D uncertain. Germline V gene lookup returns CDR1 MNHEY and CDR2 SVGAGI. Trimming removed 5 bases from V and 16 bases from J, with 21 bases in between. The CDR3 is 13 amino acids. The CDR3 bases are TGTGCCAGCAGTGAAGCGATTATTAGCCGAGTCTACTTC. Amino acid sequence: CASSEAIISRVYF.

This rearrangement joins TRBV5-4 to TRBJ2-5; 10 nucleotides line up with TRBD1. This CDR3 spans 16 amino acids. V gave up 7 bases and J gave up 2 bases; unmatched junction bases: 11. Germline-derived CDR1 and CDR2 are SGHNT and YYREEE (reference sequence). The CDR3 region has the DNA TGTGCCAGCTCCCGGGACAGGGGAATGGGGCAAGAGACCCAGTACTTC. Protein: CASSRDRGMGQETQYF. The full variable domain, with the rest looked up from reference TRBV5-4 and TRBJ2-5, is ETGVTQSPTHLIKTRGQQVTLRCSSQSGHNTVSWYQQALGQGPQFIFQYYREEENGRGNFPPRFSGLQFPNYSSELNVNALELDDSALYLCASSRDRGMGQETQYFGPGTRLLVL.

V gene TRBV4-3 combines with J gene TRBJ2-5, with a weak D call TRBD1 (6 bases). Judging by the DNA end, TRBJ2-7 fits better; the J call may be wrong. The CDR3 consists of 13 residues. Germline loops: CDR1 LGHNA, CDR2 YSLEER. In DNA form, the CDR3 reads TGCGCCAGCAGCCCCGGACAGCACTACGAGCAGTACTTC. The encoded protein is CASSPGQHYEQYF.